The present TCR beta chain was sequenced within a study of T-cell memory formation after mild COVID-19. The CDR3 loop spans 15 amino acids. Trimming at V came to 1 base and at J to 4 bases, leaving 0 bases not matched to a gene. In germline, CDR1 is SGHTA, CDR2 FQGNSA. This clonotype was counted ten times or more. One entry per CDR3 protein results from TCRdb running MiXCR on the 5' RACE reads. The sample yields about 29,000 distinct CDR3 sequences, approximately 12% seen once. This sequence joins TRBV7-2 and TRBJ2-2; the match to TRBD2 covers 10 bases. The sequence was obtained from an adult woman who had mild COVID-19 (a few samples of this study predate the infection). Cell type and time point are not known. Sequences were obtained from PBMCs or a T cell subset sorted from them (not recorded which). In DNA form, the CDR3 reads TGTGCCAGCAGCTTAGTAGCGGGGGGCACCGGGGAGCTGTTTTTT. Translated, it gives CASSLVAGGTGELFF.